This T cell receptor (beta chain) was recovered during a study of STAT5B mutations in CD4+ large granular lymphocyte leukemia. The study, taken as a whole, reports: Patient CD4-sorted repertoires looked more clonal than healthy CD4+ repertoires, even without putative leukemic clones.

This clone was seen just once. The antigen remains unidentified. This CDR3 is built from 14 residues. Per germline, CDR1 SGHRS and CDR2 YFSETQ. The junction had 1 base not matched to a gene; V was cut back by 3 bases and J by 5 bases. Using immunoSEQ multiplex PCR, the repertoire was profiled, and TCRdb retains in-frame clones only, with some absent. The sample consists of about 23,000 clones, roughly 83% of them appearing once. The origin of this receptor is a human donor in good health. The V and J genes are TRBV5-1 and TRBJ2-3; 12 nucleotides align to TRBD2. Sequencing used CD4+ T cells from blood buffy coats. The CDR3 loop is CASSWGLAGDTQYF. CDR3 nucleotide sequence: TGCGCCAGCAGCTGGGGACTAGCGGGAGATACGCAGTATTTT.